The 27 T cell receptor beta chains listed next were all sequenced from one sample in a study of T cell repertoires in cytomegalovirus infection (dated by TCRdb to about 2019). These receptors are not linked to any known antigen. In the paper's terms, the treatment or condition label means: in vitro stimulation with specific CMV peptide epitopes to enrich CMV-specific T cells. The sequencing machine was an Illumina HiSeq 1500. The public sequencing data were trimmed at Q25 with fastp and processed into clonotypes with MiXCR by TCRdb, which kept only in-frame beta chains. Rows merge per CDR3 protein into single entries with the most common DNA and genes. The table for this sample lists some 940,000 distinct CDR3 sequences; approximately 31% of them were counted only once. 13% of the sample is in the top ten clones. Sample: cultured CD8+ T cells from PBMCs, taken from culture after CMV antigen stimulation. Receptors originate from a human donor in good health (CMV status not recorded). Some clones in this sample may be carry-over from other donors' samples.

CDR3 amino acids: CASSSGSLTFGGPGTGELFF. The DNA of the CDR3 is TGTGCCAGCAGTTCCGGTAGCCTAACCTTCGGGGGGCCGGGAACCGGGGAGCTGTTTTTT. This chain links TRBV6-6 with TRBJ2-2; weak D call: TRBD2 (7 bases). Germline CDR1 is MNHNY and CDR2 is SVGAGI (reference sequence). The germline V and J ends were trimmed by 4 bases and 5 bases, with 29 bases remaining between them. This CDR3 is 20 amino acids long.

The CDR3 here is CALADGGTSNEQFF. The CDR3 nucleotides are TGTGCCCTAGCTGACGGGGGGACATCCAATGAGCAGTTCTTC. This chain connects TRBV15 to TRBJ2-1; a possible D gene is TRBD2 (7 bases). Trimming shortened V by 11 bases and J by 6 bases, and 20 bases separated the two germline ends. The germline CDR1 and CDR2 sequences are LNHNV and YYDKDF (reference sequence). The CDR3 is made up of 14 amino acids.

V is TRBV6-1 and J is TRBJ2-1; D is perhaps TRBD1 (5 bases). The CDR3 spans 15 residues. Deletions cut 0 bases from V and 8 bases from J, with 14 bases between. Per germline, CDR1 MNHNS and CDR2 SASEGT. CDR3 amino acids: CASSEAVRGGDEQFF. CDR3 nucleotide sequence: TGTGCCAGCAGTGAAGCAGTAAGGGGTGGGGATGAGCAGTTCTTC.

The gene calls are TRBV12-3 or TRBV12-4 and TRBJ1-5; D is ambiguous. The CDR3 sequence is 14 residues long. The germline V and J ends were trimmed by 1 base and 7 bases, with 11 bases remaining between them. CDR3 DNA sequence: TGTGCCAGCAGTTTAGTGGCAGTAGGACAGCCCCAGCATTTT. This codes for CASSLVAVGQPQHF.

This clonotype was seen a few times. The chain employs TRBV7-6 and TRBJ2-7; 10 nucleotides line up with TRBD1. CDR3 length equals 16 residues. J gave up 1 base and V 4 bases, and 7 bases lay outside the gene matches. The germline CDR1 and CDR2 sequences are SGHVS and FNYEAQ. Here the CDR3 DNA reads TGTGCCAGCAGCTCCACCGGGACAGGGGATTCCTACGAGCAGTACTTC. As protein: CASSSTGTGDSYEQYF.

This rearrangement joins TRBV7-6 to TRBJ1-2; 10 nucleotides agree with TRBD1. The germline CDR1 and CDR2 sequences are SGHVS and FNYEAQ. The CDR3 runs to 16 residues. Losses at the gene ends were 5 bases for V and 4 bases for J; bases not matched to a gene: 10. The DNA of the CDR3 is TGTGCCAGCAGCAGCGGGACAGGGGAAGCGACCTATGGCTACACCTTC. As protein: CASSSGTGEATYGYTF. The variable domain in full, completed from reference TRBV7-6 and TRBJ1-2, reads GAGVSQSPRYKVTKRGQDVALRCDPISGHVSLYWYRQALGQGPEFLTYFNYEAQQDKSGLPNDRFSAERPEGSISTLTIQRTEQRDSAMYRCASSSGTGEATYGYTFGSGTRLTVV.

This clonotype was picked up a small number of times. The J gene is TRBJ2-1, the V gene TRBV5-5; the match to TRBD2 covers 8 bases. CDR1 is SGHKS, CDR2 YYEKEE, per germline (reference sequence). The CDR3 length is 15 residues. J gave up 8 bases and V 4 bases, and 11 bases lay outside the gene matches. The CDR3, as DNA: TGTGCCAGCAGCCCCGGGACTAGGACATTCCATGAGCAGTTCTTC. This codes for CASSPGTRTFHEQFF.

This sequence joins TRBV6-5 and TRBJ1-4, with D possibly matching TRBD1 (5 bases). There are 15 residues in the CDR3. The V gene lost 4 bases and the J gene lost 8 bases, with 17 bases spanning the gap. CDR1 is MNHEY and CDR2 is SVGAGI in the germline V gene. The CDR3 is CASSSTGAIEEKLFF. CDR3 nucleotide sequence: TGTGCCAGCAGTTCGACTGGGGCAATCGAGGAAAAACTGTTTTTT.

This clonotype was observed once. V gene TRBV9 combines with J gene TRBJ2-2; D unclear. Trimming took 7 bases from V and 4 from J, leaving 8 bases between them. From germline, CDR1 is SGDLS and CDR2 YYNGEE. This CDR3 comprises 12 residues. The DNA of the CDR3 is TGTGCCAGCGAATCTAGCACCGGGGAGCTGTTTTTT. Protein: CASESSTGELFF.

This clonotype was picked up a small number of times. The genes are TRBV7-6 and TRBJ1-2; D might be TRBD1 (5 bases). The CDR3 consists of 13 residues. From germline, CDR1 is SGHVS and CDR2 FNYEAQ. V was shortened by 5 bases and J by 6 bases, with 13 bases between the two germline ends. Here the CDR3 reads CASSHKSGDGYTF. The DNA of the CDR3 is TGTGCCAGCAGCCACAAATCGGGGGATGGCTACACCTTC.

The chain recombines TRBV13 with TRBJ2-3, with TRBD1 matching 7 bases. Unmatched junction bases numbered 6, after V lost 0 bases and J lost 3 bases. CDR1 PRHDT and CDR2 FYEKMQ come from the germline V gene (reference sequence). The CDR3 sequence is 16 residues long. The CDR3, as DNA: TGTGCCAGCAGCTTAGGAGGACAGGTTTCAACAGATACGCAGTATTTT. Protein sequence: CASSLGGQVSTDTQYF.

CDR3 in DNA: TGTGCCAGCAGGTTCAACAGGGATAGAGGGGCCAACGTCCTGACTTTC. This codes for CASRFNRDRGANVLTF. J is TRBJ2-6 and V is TRBV7-2, with D possibly TRBD1 on 6 matching bases. Germline values: CDR1 SGHTA, CDR2 FQGNSA. This CDR3 has 16 residues. Trimming removed 6 bases at V and 4 bases at J, with 16 bases between.

Only a few counts were recorded for this clonotype. The chain has TRBV7-9 and TRBJ1-2; D is unclear. Germline CDR1 is SEHNR and CDR2 is FQNEAQ (reference sequence). The CDR3 is 11 residues long. V lost 1 base, J lost 9 bases, and 6 bases lay in between. This CDR3 is CASSLGGRYTF. The DNA of the CDR3 is TGTGCCAGCAGCTTAGGTGGACGCTACACCTTC.

The V call is TRBV6-2 or TRBV6-3, the J call TRBJ1-1; D remains unclear. V shed 2 bases and J shed 4 bases, with 17 bases lying between them. This CDR3 spans 16 amino acids. The germline CDR1 and CDR2 sequences are MNHEY and SVGEGT. The CDR3 spells CASSYEVGYPSTEAFF. The CDR3 nucleotides are TGTGCCAGCAGTTACGAAGTAGGTTACCCCTCCACTGAAGCTTTCTTT.

This sequence joins TRBV14 and TRBJ1-5, with D perhaps TRBD1 (5 bases). The V end was cut by 0 bases, the J end by 0 bases, with 18 bases between. CDR1 SGHDN and CDR2 FVKESK come from the germline V gene. The CDR3 extends over 19 amino acids. CDR3 sequence (DNA): TGTGCCAGCAGCCAAGAAGGGACGTCCCTGAATATTAGCAATCAGCCCCAGCATTTT. This translates into CASSQEGTSLNISNQPQHF.

This clonotype appeared a single time. A clone one base away is much larger, so this may be a read error. This sequence joins TRBV11-2 and TRBJ2-5, with TRBD2 matching over 12 bases. In germline, CDR1 is SGHAT, CDR2 FQNNGV. V was clipped by 4 bases and J by 1 base; unmatched bases: 7. This CDR3 comprises 17 residues. CDR3 loop: CASSSSGLAGPQETQYF. DNA of the CDR3: TGTGCCAGCAGCTCCTCGGGACTAGCGGGCCCCCAAGAGACCCAGTACTTC.

The chain combines TRBV5-1 with TRBJ1-1; D gene uncertain. The CDR3 totals 13 residues. CDR1 is SGHRS, CDR2 YFSETQ, per germline. The V and J ends lost 7 bases and 0 bases respectively, with 10 bases between them. In nucleotides, the CDR3 is TGCGCCAGCCAGGAGGAGGTGAACACTGAAGCTTTCTTT. Its translation: CASQEEVNTEAFF.

This clonotype was observed at least ten times. The V and J genes are TRBV7-6 and TRBJ2-1; 11 bases align to TRBD2. Germline V CDR1 and CDR2: SGHVS, FNYEAQ. The V gene end was trimmed by 4 bases and the J gene end by 8 bases; junction bases not matched to a gene: 13. This CDR3 region has 17 residues. CDR3 loop: CASSSPSSGGPWDEQFF. CDR3 in DNA: TGTGCCAGCAGCTCCCCGTCTAGCGGGGGGCCATGGGATGAGCAGTTCTTC.

V and J are TRBV6-5 and TRBJ2-3; D unclear. The germline V and J ends were trimmed by 2 bases and 2 bases, with 11 bases remaining between them. This CDR3 region has 15 residues. CDR1 and CDR2 from the germline V gene are MNHEY and SVGAGI. The CDR3 coding sequence is TGTGCCAGCAGTTACAGTACTTACTACACAGATACGCAGTATTTT. Translated, it gives CASSYSTYYTDTQYF.

This clonotype has more than one count but fewer than ten. The chain has TRBV4-1 and TRBJ2-5, with D tentatively TRBD1 (6 bases). This CDR3 comprises 16 residues. CDR1 MGHRA and CDR2 YSYEKL come from the germline V gene. V lost 10 bases to trimming and J lost 3 bases, with 24 bases between them. DNA for the CDR3: TGCGCCATCTCTACTACTGGGGACATAAAGAAAGAGACCCAGTACTTC. Residues: CAISTTGDIKKETQYF.

This clonotype occurred many times. V and J are TRBV7-2 and TRBJ2-3; a possible D gene is TRBD2 (5 bases). CDR1 and CDR2 (germline): SGHTA, FQGNSA. CDR3 length: 14 residues. Trimming removed 8 bases at V and 1 base at J, with 13 bases between. The CDR3 DNA reads as TGTGCCAGCCTCTTACTTAGCGGCACAGATACGCAGTATTTT. Translating gives CASLLLSGTDTQYF. Looking up the rest from reference TRBV7-2 and TRBJ2-3 gives the full variable domain: GAGVSQSPSNKVTEKGKDVELRCDPISGHTALYWYRQSLGQGLEFLIYFQGNSAPDKSGLPSDRFSAERTGGSVSTLTIQRTQQEDSAVYLCASLLLSGTDTQYFGPGTRLTVL.

The chain uses TRBV25-1 and TRBJ1-1; D unclear. The V gene lost 8 bases and the J gene lost 10 bases, with 17 bases spanning the gap. The CDR3 length is 12 residues. Per germline, CDR1 MGHDK and CDR2 SYGVNS. The CDR3 protein is CASGGARLGAFF. The CDR3 bases are TGTGCCAGCGGTGGAGCCCGTCTAGGAGCTTTCTTT.

This sequence joins TRBV15 and TRBJ2-1, with no clear D. This CDR3 is built from 13 residues. Germline CDR1 reads LNHNV; CDR2 reads YYDKDF (reference sequence). The germline V and J ends were trimmed by 1 base and 9 bases, with 10 bases remaining between them. CDR3 in amino acids: CATSRGSAGEQFF. The CDR3 DNA reads TGTGCCACCAGCAGAGGGTCTGCCGGTGAGCAGTTCTTC.

The chain combines TRBV5-4 with TRBJ2-3, with TRBD2 identical over 9 bases. The CDR3 spans 14 residues. After removal of 4 bases from V and 5 bases from J, the junction contained 5 bases not matched to a gene. The germline CDR1 and CDR2 sequences are SGHNT and YYREEE (reference sequence). The CDR3 DNA follows: TGTGCCAGCAGCCACCCTAGCGGGGAAGATACGCAGTATTTT. It translates to CASSHPSGEDTQYF.

In its sample, this clonotype was seen once. The chain employs TRBV29-1 and TRBJ1-2; 7 bases align to TRBD1. Per the germline V gene, CDR1 is SQVTM and CDR2 is ANQGSEA. CDR3 length equals 11 residues. The V segment lost 8 bases and the J segment 8 bases; nucleotides outside the gene matches: 8. The CDR3 loop reads CSTTTGVGYTF. CDR3 nucleotides: TGCAGCACGACAACAGGGGTCGGCTACACCTTC.

This clonotype was seen at least ten times. The chain uses TRBV12-3 or TRBV12-4 and TRBJ1-1, with 8 bases lining up with TRBD1. The length of the CDR3 is 16 residues. Losses at the gene ends were 0 bases for V and 1 base for J; bases not matched to a gene: 4. The CDR3: CASSLALGTGNTEAFF. CDR3 in DNA: TGTGCCAGCAGTTTAGCCCTAGGGACAGGGAACACTGAAGCTTTCTTT.

Only a few counts were recorded for this clonotype. The V gene is TRBV4-2, the J gene TRBJ1-1; D gene unclear. Trimming took off 1 base at V and 4 bases at J, with 16 bases between the two ends. The CDR3 totals 16 residues. Germline values: CDR1 LGHNA, CDR2 YNFKEQ. DNA for the CDR3: TGTGCCAGCAGCCAAGTACTTTTCGTTCCAGGCACTGAAGCTTTCTTT. Amino acid sequence: CASSQVLFVPGTEAFF.